This TCR beta chain was profiled in a study of cytomegalovirus exposure and HLA in healthy donors. Study-level findings and limits: A list of 150 to 200 TCR beta chains associated with cytomegalovirus was given. For TCR beta chains, V- and J-gene trimming was later linked to a missense DCLRE1C variant. In a later analysis, across HLA loci, associated TCR counts were highest for DRB1, lowest for HLA-C.

Germline-derived CDR1 and CDR2 are MDHEN and SYDVKM. V was shortened by 2 bases and J by 6 bases, with 11 bases between the two germline ends. The CDR3 has 14 residues. Comments on this clone: What it recognizes is unknown.

The PCR ran on 60 Vbeta and 13 Jbeta primers. Here immunoSEQ multiplex PCR was the method, and the copy in TCRdb shows in-frame clones only, minus some. The repertoire holds 150,000 or so clones, with around four fifths as singletons. The origin of this receptor is a woman in her forties or fifties in good health and CMV-seropositive. Sequencing input: PBMCs. V and J are TRBV28 and TRBJ1-5, with unresolved D. Here the CDR3 reads CASSLTGEGQPQHF. The CDR3 DNA reads TGTGCCAGCAGTTTAACCGGGGAGGGTCAGCCCCAGCATTTT. The complete variable domain, with remaining parts taken from reference TRBV28 and TRBJ1-5, reads DVKVTQSSRYLVKRTGEKVFLECVQDMDHENMFWYRQDPGLGLRLIYFSYDVKMKEKGDIPEGYSVSREKKERFSLILESASTNQTSMYLCASSLTGEGQPQHFGDGTRLSIL.